One and the same sample provided the 11 T cell receptor beta chains below, sequenced in a study of blood T cell repertoires in COVID-19. Method: immunoSEQ multiplex PCR; TCRdb's copy keeps in-frame clones and lacks some. The data contain about 130,000 clones, around four fifths of them singletons. The source material was peripheral blood. These receptors were taken from a human donor in a cohort sampled during active COVID-19.

The DNA of the CDR3 is TGTGCCAGCAGTCCGCAGGGGACCGTTAATGAAAAACTGTTTTTT. This encodes CASSPQGTVNEKLFF. The chain joins TRBV19 to TRBJ1-4; D might be TRBD1 (6 bases). Germline V gene sequence: CDR1 LNHDA, CDR2 SQIVND (reference sequence). The CDR3 runs 15 residues. The V end was cut by 9 bases, the J end by 4 bases, with 18 bases between.

This clone has only one observation. The chain carries TRBV6-5 and TRBJ1-4; D ambiguous. Trimming cost V 8 bases and J 8 bases, with 9 bases left between them. In germline, CDR1 is MNHEY, CDR2 SVGAGI. The CDR3 covers 11 residues. CDR3 sequence: CASRAVEKLFF. DNA for the CDR3: TGTGCCAGCCGCGCGGTGGAAAAACTGTTTTTT.

The chain couples TRBV11-2 to TRBJ2-3, with 10 bases identical to TRBD2. The V segment lost 2 bases and the J segment 9 bases; nucleotides outside the gene matches: 2. Germline V lookup: CDR1 SGHAT, CDR2 FQNNGV. There are 13 residues in the CDR3. CDR3 DNA sequence: TGTGCCAGCAGCTTAACTAGCGGGGCAACGCAGTATTTT. Its translation is CASSLTSGATQYF.

The V gene is TRBV4-2, the J gene TRBJ2-7, with TRBD2 identical over 15 bases. CDR3 length: 17 amino acids. The germline V gene encodes CDR1 LGHNA and CDR2 YNFKEQ. Trimming at V came to 0 bases and at J to 7 bases, leaving 7 bases not matched to a gene. The CDR3 protein is CASSQEGLAGGSIEQYF. CDR3 sequence (DNA): TGTGCCAGCAGCCAAGAGGGACTAGCGGGGGGATCGATTGAGCAGTACTTC.

This sequence joins TRBV2 and TRBJ1-5; D gene ambiguous. CDR1 SNHLY and CDR2 FYNNEI come from the germline V gene. This CDR3 is built from 15 residues. V was clipped by 4 bases and J by 4 bases, with 14 bases between them. This chain's CDR3 is CASSVSPEFNQPQHF. CDR3 DNA sequence: TGTGCCAGCAGTGTATCCCCCGAGTTTAATCAGCCCCAGCATTTT. Full variable domain (outside the CDR3, taken from reference TRBV2 and TRBJ1-5): EPEVTQTPSHQVTQMGQEVILRCVPISNHLYFYWYRQILGQKVEFLVSFYNNEISEKSEIFDDQFSVERPDGSNFTLKIRSTKLEDSAMYFCASSVSPEFNQPQHFGDGTRLSIL.

The genes are TRBV3-1 (or the pseudogene TRBV3-2) and TRBJ1-6; D unclear. V gave up 3 bases and J gave up 8 bases, with 5 bases separating them. This CDR3 comprises 12 residues. In germline, CDR1 is LGHDT, CDR2 YNNKEL (reference sequence). The CDR3 DNA sequence: TGTGCCAGCAGCCAGGCGGATTCACCCCTCCACTTT. Protein sequence: CASSQADSPLHF.

As regards this clone: This CDR3 is also generated by other DNA sequences in the sample. This chain connects TRBV4-1 to TRBJ2-7, with 10 bases lining up with TRBD2. The ends lost 1 base at V and 2 bases at J; junction bases unmatched: 11. This CDR3 has 18 amino acids. Germline lookup yields CDR1 MGHRA and CDR2 YSYEKL. The CDR3 loop is CASSQGPGGLAGAYEQYF. CDR3 sequence (DNA): TGCGCCAGCAGCCAAGGCCCGGGGGGGCTAGCGGGGGCCTACGAGCAGTACTTC.

The genes are TRBV5-5 and TRBJ2-7; TRBD1 agrees at 7 bases. The CDR3 is 14 residues long. V was clipped by 4 bases and J by 3 bases; unmatched bases: 7. Per the germline V gene, CDR1 is SGHKS and CDR2 is YYEKEE (reference sequence). Here the CDR3 DNA reads TGTGCCAGCAGCGCCAACACAGGGGACTACGAGCAGTACTTC. Residues: CASSANTGDYEQYF.

V is TRBV20-1 and J is TRBJ2-3; the match to TRBD2 covers 12 bases. Germline V gene data show CDR1 as DFQATT and CDR2 as SNEGSKA (reference sequence). This CDR3 is 17 amino acids long. The junction had 7 bases not matched to a gene; V was cut back by 3 bases and J by 0 bases. CDR3 loop: CSASASGGAASTDTQYF. CDR3 DNA sequence: TGCAGTGCTAGTGCTAGCGGGGGGGCCGCTAGCACAGATACGCAGTATTTT.

The rearrangement joins TRBV6-1 to TRBJ2-6; 12 bases agree with TRBD1. The CDR3 has 17 amino acids. J lost 2 bases, V lost 4 bases, and 3 bases had no gene match. Per the germline V gene, CDR1 is MNHNS and CDR2 is SASEGT. The CDR3 region has the DNA TGTGCCAGCAGTGCGGGACAGGGGGCGACTGGGGCCAACGTCCTGACTTTC. It encodes CASSAGQGATGANVLTF.

This clone was recorded only once. The chain uses TRBV18 and TRBJ2-4, with D perhaps matching TRBD1 (6 bases). The ends were cut back, 3 bases at V and 7 bases at J, with 13 bases in the middle. CDR1 and CDR2 (germline): KGHSH, LQKENI. This CDR3 region has 14 residues. CDR3 in DNA: TGTGCCAGCTCACCGGAGCAACAGGGTAACATTCAGTACTTC. This sequence encodes CASSPEQQGNIQYF.